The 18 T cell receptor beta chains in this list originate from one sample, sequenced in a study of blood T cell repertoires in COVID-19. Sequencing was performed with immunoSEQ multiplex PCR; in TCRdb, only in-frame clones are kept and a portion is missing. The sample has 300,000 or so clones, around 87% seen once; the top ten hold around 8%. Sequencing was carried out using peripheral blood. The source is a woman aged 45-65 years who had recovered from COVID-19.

The CDR3 sequence is CASSPSVEQYF. The CDR3 nucleotides read TGTGCCAGCAGCCCCTCCGTGGAGCAGTACTTC. V and J are TRBV7-8 and TRBJ2-7; no clear D gene. Germline assignment: CDR1 SGHVS and CDR2 FQNEAQ. This CDR3 contains 11 residues. V gave up 5 bases and J gave up 7 bases, with 9 bases separating them.

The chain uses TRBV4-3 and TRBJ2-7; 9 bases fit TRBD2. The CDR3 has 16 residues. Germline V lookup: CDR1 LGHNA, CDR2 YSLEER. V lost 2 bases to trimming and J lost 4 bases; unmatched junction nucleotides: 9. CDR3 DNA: TGCGCCAGCAGCCAATGGCCAGCGGGAGGTTCGTACGAGCAGTACTTC. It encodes CASSQWPAGGSYEQYF.

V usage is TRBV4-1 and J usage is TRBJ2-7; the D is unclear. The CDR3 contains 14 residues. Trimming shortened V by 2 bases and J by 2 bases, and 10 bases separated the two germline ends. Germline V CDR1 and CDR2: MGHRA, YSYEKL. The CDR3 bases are TGCGCCAGCAGCCAAAGAATTGGCCCCTACGAGCAGTACTTC. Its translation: CASSQRIGPYEQYF.

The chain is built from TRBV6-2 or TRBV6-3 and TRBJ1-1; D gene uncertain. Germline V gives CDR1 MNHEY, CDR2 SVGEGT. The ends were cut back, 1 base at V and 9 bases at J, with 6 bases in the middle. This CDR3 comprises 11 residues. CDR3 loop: CASSYLQKAFF. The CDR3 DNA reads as TGTGCCAGCAGTTACTTACAGAAAGCTTTCTTT.

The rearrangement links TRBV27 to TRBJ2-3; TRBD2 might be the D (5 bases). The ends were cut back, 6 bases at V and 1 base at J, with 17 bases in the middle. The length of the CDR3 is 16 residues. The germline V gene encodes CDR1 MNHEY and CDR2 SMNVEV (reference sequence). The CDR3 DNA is TGTGCCAGCAGGGCCGGACTCGCTCGGGGCACAGATACGCAGTATTTT. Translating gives CASRAGLARGTDTQYF.

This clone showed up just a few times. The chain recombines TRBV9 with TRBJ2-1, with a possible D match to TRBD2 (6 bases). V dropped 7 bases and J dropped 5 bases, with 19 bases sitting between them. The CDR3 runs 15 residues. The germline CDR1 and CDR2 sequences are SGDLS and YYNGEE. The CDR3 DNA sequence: TGTGCCAGCTCCCTCGGGGACTCACAAAACAATGAGCAGTTCTTC. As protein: CASSLGDSQNNEQFF.

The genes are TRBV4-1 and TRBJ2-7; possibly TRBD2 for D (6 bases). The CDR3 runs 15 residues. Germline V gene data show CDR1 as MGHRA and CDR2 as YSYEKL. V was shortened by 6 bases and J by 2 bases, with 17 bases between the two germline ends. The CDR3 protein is CASSPRSGLAYEQYF. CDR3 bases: TGCGCCAGCAGTCCAAGATCGGGACTTGCCTACGAGCAGTACTTC.

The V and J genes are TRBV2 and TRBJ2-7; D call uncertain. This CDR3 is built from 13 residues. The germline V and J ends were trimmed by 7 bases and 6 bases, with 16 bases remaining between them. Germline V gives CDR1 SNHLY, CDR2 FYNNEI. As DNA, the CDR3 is TGTGCCAGCACTTTCTCCTCCCCAGGCGAGCAGTACTTC. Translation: CASTFSSPGEQYF. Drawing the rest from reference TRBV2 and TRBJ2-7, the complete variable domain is EPEVTQTPSHQVTQMGQEVILRCVPISNHLYFYWYRQILGQKVEFLVSFYNNEISEKSEIFDDQFSVERPDGSNFTLKIRSTKLEDSAMYFCASTFSSPGEQYFGPGTRLTVT.

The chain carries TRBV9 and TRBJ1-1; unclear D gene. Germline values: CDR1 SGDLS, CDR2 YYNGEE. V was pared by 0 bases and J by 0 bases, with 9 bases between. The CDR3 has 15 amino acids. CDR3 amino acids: CASSVGQQVNTEAFF. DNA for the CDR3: TGTGCCAGCAGCGTAGGGCAGCAGGTGAACACTGAAGCTTTCTTT.

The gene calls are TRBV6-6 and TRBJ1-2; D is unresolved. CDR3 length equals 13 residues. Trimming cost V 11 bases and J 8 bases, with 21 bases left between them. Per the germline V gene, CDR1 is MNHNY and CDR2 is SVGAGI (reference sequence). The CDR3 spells CAEARSAREGYTF. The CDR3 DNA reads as TGTGCCGAAGCACGTTCGGCGAGGGAGGGCTACACCTTC.

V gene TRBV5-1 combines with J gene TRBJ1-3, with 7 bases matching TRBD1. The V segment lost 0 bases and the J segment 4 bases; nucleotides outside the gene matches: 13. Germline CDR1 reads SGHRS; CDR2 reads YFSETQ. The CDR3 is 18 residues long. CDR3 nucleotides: TGCGCCAGCAGCTTGGAGCCCCTCGGCAGGGGGGCAGGAAACACCATATATTTT. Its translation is CASSLEPLGRGAGNTIYF. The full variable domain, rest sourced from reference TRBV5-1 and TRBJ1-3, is KAGVTQTPRYLIKTRGQQVTLSCSPISGHRSVSWYQQTPGQGLQFLFEYFSETQRNKGNFPGRFSGRQFSNSRSEMNVSTLELGDSALYLCASSLEPLGRGAGNTIYFGEGSWLTVV.

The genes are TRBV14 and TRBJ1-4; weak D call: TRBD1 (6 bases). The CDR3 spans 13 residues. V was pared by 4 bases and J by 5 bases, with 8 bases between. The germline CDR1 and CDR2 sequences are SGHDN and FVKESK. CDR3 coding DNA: TGTGCCAGCAGCCGAGGACAGAATGAAAAACTGTTTTTT. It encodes CASSRGQNEKLFF.

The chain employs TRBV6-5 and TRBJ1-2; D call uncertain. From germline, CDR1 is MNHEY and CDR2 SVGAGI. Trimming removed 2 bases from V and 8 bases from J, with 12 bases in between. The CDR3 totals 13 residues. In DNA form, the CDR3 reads TGTGCCAGCAGTTACCCCGGGTCAAGAGGCTACACCTTC. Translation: CASSYPGSRGYTF.

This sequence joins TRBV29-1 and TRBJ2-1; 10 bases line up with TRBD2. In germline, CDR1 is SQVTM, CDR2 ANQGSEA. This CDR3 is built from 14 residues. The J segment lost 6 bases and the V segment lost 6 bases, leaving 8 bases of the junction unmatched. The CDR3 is CSVRGLAGANEQFF. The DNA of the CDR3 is TGCAGCGTGAGGGGGCTAGCGGGAGCCAATGAGCAGTTCTTC.

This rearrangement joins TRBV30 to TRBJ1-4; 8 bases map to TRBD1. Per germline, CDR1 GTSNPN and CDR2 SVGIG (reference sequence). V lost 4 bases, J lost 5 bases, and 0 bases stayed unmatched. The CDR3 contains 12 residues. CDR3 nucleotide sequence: TGTGCCTGGAACAGGGGGAATGAAAAACTGTTTTTT. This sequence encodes CAWNRGNEKLFF. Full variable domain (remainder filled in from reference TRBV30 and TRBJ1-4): SQTIHQWPATLVQPVGSPLSLECTVEGTSNPNLYWYRQAAGRGLQLLFYSVGIGQISSEVPQNLSASRPQDRQFILSSKKLLLSDSGFYLCAWNRGNEKLFFGSGTQLSVL.

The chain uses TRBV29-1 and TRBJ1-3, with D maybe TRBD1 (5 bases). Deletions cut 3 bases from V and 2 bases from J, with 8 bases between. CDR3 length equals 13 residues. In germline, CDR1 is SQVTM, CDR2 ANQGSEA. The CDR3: CSVDPGAGNTIYF. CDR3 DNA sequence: TGCAGCGTTGATCCGGGGGCTGGAAACACCATATATTTT.

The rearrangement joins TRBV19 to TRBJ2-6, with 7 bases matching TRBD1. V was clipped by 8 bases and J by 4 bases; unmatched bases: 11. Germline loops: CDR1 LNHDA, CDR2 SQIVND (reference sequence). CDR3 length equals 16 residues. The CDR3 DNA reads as TGTGCCAGTGGTCTAAGGACAGGCTCCGGGGCCAACGTCCTGACTTTC. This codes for CASGLRTGSGANVLTF.

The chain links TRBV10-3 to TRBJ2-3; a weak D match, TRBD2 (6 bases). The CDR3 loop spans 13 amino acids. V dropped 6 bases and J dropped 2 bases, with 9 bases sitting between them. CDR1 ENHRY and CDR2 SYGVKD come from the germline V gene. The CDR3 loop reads CAIRSDYTDTQYF. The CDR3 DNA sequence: TGTGCCATCAGATCGGACTACACAGATACGCAGTATTTT.